The present entry profiles one T cell receptor beta chain with its context. This specimen belongs to a study of blood T cell repertoires in COVID-19. The wider study: The United States, Italy and Spain provided the acute and convalescent COVID-19 samples. T cells, B-cell-depleted T cells, or PBMCs provided the cDNA or gDNA that served as material.

Original analysis: Estimation of nucleated cell counts was performed using reference gene primer amplification. Method: immunoSEQ multiplex PCR; TCRdb's copy keeps in-frame clones and lacks some. V and J calls plus clone size are reproduced from that table; the DNA served to infer D and trimming. The sample lists 60,000 to 80,000 clones; approximately 90% were seen once. Germline V gives CDR1 LNHDA, CDR2 SQIVND (reference sequence). Trimming removed 4 bases at V and 3 bases at J, with 12 bases between. The CDR3 is 14 amino acids. The V gene is TRBV19, the J gene TRBJ2-5, with D possibly being TRBD1 (6 bases). The sequenced material came from peripheral blood. This clonotype was sampled from a woman aged 80 or older with acute or convalescent COVID-19. CDR3 DNA sequence: TGTGCCAGTAGTACCCAGGGGTCCAAAGAGACCCAGTACTTC. It is translated as CASSTQGSKETQYF.